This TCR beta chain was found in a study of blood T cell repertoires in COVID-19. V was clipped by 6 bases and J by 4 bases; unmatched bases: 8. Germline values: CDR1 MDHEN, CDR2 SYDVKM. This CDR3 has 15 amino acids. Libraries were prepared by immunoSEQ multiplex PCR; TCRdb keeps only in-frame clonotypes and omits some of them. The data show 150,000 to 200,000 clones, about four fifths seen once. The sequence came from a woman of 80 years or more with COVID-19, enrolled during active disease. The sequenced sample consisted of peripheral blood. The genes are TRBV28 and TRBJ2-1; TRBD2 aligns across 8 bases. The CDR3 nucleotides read TGTGCCAGCAGCTGGGGACTAGGACTGTACAATGAGCAGTTCTTC. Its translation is CASSWGLGLYNEQFF.